The 29 T cell receptor beta chains in this list originate from one sample, sequenced in a study of shared clonotypes between healthy human individuals. Sequenced by immunoSEQ multiplex PCR; TCRdb stores in-frame clones only, minus some. Of approximately 1.5 million clones listed, about 98% are singletons. The sequenced sample was naive CD4+ T cells sorted from blood. Subset reported: CD45RA+ positively selected. The receptors come from a young man in good health.

The DNA of the CDR3 is TGTGCCACCAGGGGCAGGGGCTTGACTAGCGGAACCTACAATGAGCAGTTCTTC. Translation: CATRGRGLTSGTYNEQFF. This chain uses TRBV15 with TRBJ2-1, with 9 bases aligning to TRBD2. J gave up 2 bases and V 6 bases, and 14 bases lay outside the gene matches. CDR1 and CDR2 from the germline V gene are LNHNV and YYDKDF (reference sequence). This CDR3 has 18 residues.

The V gene is TRBV5-1, the J gene TRBJ2-3; no definite D call. The CDR3 has 14 amino acids. V lost 5 bases and J 5 bases, leaving 15 bases between the germline ends. The germline V gene encodes CDR1 SGHRS and CDR2 YFSETQ. The CDR3 sequence: CASSLGWGGDTQYF. For the CDR3, the DNA is TGCGCCAGCAGTTTAGGATGGGGTGGAGATACGCAGTATTTT.

The rearrangement uses TRBV5-3 and TRBJ2-7; 9 nucleotides align to TRBD2. TRBV5-3 is assigned to the ORF class and has an uncertain function. CDR3 length: 18 residues. Unmatched junction bases numbered 14, after V lost 0 bases and J lost 4 bases. In DNA, the CDR3 is TGTGCCAGAAGCTTGGCCTATCCTTTTAGCGGGAGTTTTTACGAGCAGTACTTC. Protein product: CARSLAYPFSGSFYEQYF.

This chain connects TRBV18 to TRBJ2-7, with 11 bases matching TRBD1. The J segment lost 2 bases and the V segment lost 2 bases, leaving 2 bases of the junction unmatched. CDR3 length equals 15 residues. CDR1 is KGHSH, CDR2 LQKENI, per germline. The CDR3 loop is CASSPTGQGAYEQYF. CDR3 DNA: TGTGCCAGCTCACCAACGGGACAGGGGGCCTACGAGCAGTACTTC.

This chain uses TRBV11-2 with TRBJ2-7; D is ambiguous. Germline assignment: CDR1 SGHAT and CDR2 FQNNGV. V was shortened by 5 bases and J by 2 bases, with 1 base between the two germline ends. The CDR3 is made up of 10 amino acids. The CDR3 region is CASSTYEQYF. The CDR3 bases are TGTGCCAGCAGCACCTACGAGCAGTACTTC.

The chain combines TRBV5-1 with TRBJ1-4; TRBD1 agrees at 8 bases. The germline CDR1 and CDR2 sequences are SGHRS and YFSETQ. The junction had 5 bases not matched to a gene; V was cut back by 1 base and J by 3 bases. This CDR3 has 16 residues. The CDR3 region has the DNA TGCGCCAGCAGCTTGCCTACAGGGGGAGCTAATGAAAAACTGTTTTTT. Its translation is CASSLPTGGANEKLFF.

This sequence joins TRBV11-2 and TRBJ2-5; the D is unclear. CDR3 length: 12 amino acids. V was clipped by 2 bases and J by 5 bases, with 6 bases between them. The germline CDR1 and CDR2 sequences are SGHAT and FQNNGV. This CDR3 reads CASSLMKETQYF. The CDR3 nucleotides read TGTGCCAGCAGCTTAATGAAGGAGACCCAGTACTTC.

Comment on this clone: Additional DNA sequences in this sample encode the identical CDR3. V gene TRBV9 combines with J gene TRBJ1-2, with TRBD1 matching 10 bases. Germline-derived CDR1 and CDR2 are SGDLS and YYNGEE. V shed 0 bases and J 7 bases; nucleotides not matched to a gene: 3. CDR3 length equals 14 residues. CDR3 protein: CASSVGTGGSGYTF. The CDR3 coding sequence is TGTGCCAGCAGCGTAGGGACAGGGGGAAGTGGCTACACCTTC.

The gene calls are TRBV6-5 and TRBJ2-1; D not certain. CDR3 length equals 15 residues. The ends were cut back, 5 bases at V and 2 bases at J, with 13 bases in the middle. Germline V gene sequence: CDR1 MNHEY, CDR2 SVGAGI. The CDR3 region is CASSPRSSPYNEQFF. For the CDR3, the DNA is TGTGCCAGCAGTCCGAGGTCCTCGCCCTACAATGAGCAGTTCTTC.

The sample holds one count of this clone. The J gene is TRBJ2-3, the V gene TRBV14, with D perhaps matching TRBD1 (5 bases). Germline V CDR1 and CDR2: SGHDN, FVKESK. CDR3 length: 13 amino acids. V was cut by 4 bases and J by 6 bases, with 11 bases left in between. CDR3 bases: TGTGCCAGCAGCCTGGGGCCCTGGGATACGCAGTATTTT. This gives the protein CASSLGPWDTQYF.

The chain couples TRBV18 to TRBJ2-7, with 7 bases that match TRBD1. This CDR3 comprises 15 residues. Looked up from germline, CDR1 is KGHSH and CDR2 is LQKENI. V was pared by 0 bases and J by 3 bases, with 5 bases of the junction left unmatched. CDR3 bases: TGTGCCAGCTCACCACCAGGACAGGACTTCTACGAGCAGTACTTC. It is translated as CASSPPGQDFYEQYF.

This chain joins TRBV4-3 and TRBJ2-3; the D gene is possibly TRBD2 (5 bases). Germline lookup yields CDR1 LGHNA and CDR2 YSLEER. The ends were cut back, 0 bases at V and 4 bases at J, with 14 bases in the middle. This CDR3 has 16 residues. CDR3 sequence: CASSQDSTSGADTQYF. CDR3 sequence (DNA): TGCGCCAGCAGCCAAGACTCTACTAGTGGCGCAGATACGCAGTATTTT.

This chain uses TRBV7-9 with TRBJ1-3; D is unclear. Germline CDR1 is SEHNR and CDR2 is FQNEAQ (reference sequence). Trimming took off 3 bases at V and 0 bases at J, with 12 bases between the two ends. The CDR3 runs 16 residues. The CDR3 loop reads CASSFSPDYSGNTIYF. In nucleotides, the CDR3 is TGTGCCAGCAGCTTTTCCCCGGATTACTCTGGAAACACCATATATTTT.

The CDR3 reads CASSLGITGATGELFF. The CDR3 bases are TGTGCCAGCAGCTTAGGAATTACGGGGGCCACCGGGGAGCTGTTTTTT. This sequence joins TRBV7-8 and TRBJ2-2, with D possibly being TRBD1 or TRBD2 (6 bases each). There are 16 residues in the CDR3. V lost 1 base and J lost 4, with 13 bases in between. Germline V gene data show CDR1 as SGHVS and CDR2 as FQNEAQ. The complete variable domain, with remaining parts taken from reference TRBV7-8 and TRBJ2-2, reads GAGVSQSPRYKVAKRGQDVALRCDPISGHVSLFWYQQALGQGPEFLTYFQNEAQLDKSGLPSDRFFAERPEGSVSTLKIQRTQQEDSAVYLCASSLGITGATGELFFGEGSRLTVL.

The rearrangement joins TRBV28 to TRBJ1-1; maybe TRBD1 (5 bases). Germline V gene sequence: CDR1 MDHEN, CDR2 SYDVKM. The ends were cut back, 4 bases at V and 7 bases at J, with 16 bases in the middle. The CDR3 has 14 amino acids. The CDR3 loop is CASSWNRNLGEAFF. The CDR3 DNA follows: TGTGCCAGCAGTTGGAACAGGAATTTGGGTGAAGCTTTCTTT.

This rearrangement joins TRBV7-9 to TRBJ2-7; 7 nucleotides line up with TRBD2. V dropped 7 bases and J dropped 0; count of bases not matched to a gene: 6. Germline V lookup: CDR1 SEHNR, CDR2 FQNEAQ (reference sequence). The length of the CDR3 is 14 residues. Written as DNA, the CDR3 is TGTGCCAGCACCCGGGACTACAGCTCCTACGAGCAGTACTTC. As protein: CASTRDYSSYEQYF.

This clone came up once. Other DNA sequences from this sample encode an identical CDR3 as well. The chain has TRBV10-3 and TRBJ2-7; D call uncertain. The germline V and J ends were trimmed by 4 bases and 5 bases, with 6 bases remaining between them. In germline, CDR1 is ENHRY, CDR2 SYGVKD. The CDR3 covers 11 residues. The CDR3 nucleotides are TGTGCCATCAGTGCTGAGAACGAGCAGTACTTC. Its protein is CAISAENEQYF.

The chain is built from TRBV7-8 and TRBJ1-2, with 9 bases matching TRBD1. This CDR3 comprises 17 residues. With 1 base clipped from V and 4 bases from J, the junction kept 10 bases outside the gene matches. Germline V gene data show CDR1 as SGHVS and CDR2 as FQNEAQ. The CDR3 nucleotides are TGTGCCAGCAGCTTAGGCTACCGGGACAGGGAGCGCTATGGCTACACCTTC. Its protein product is CASSLGYRDRERYGYTF.

The CDR3 sequence: CAISDGIRYGYTF. Written as DNA, the CDR3 is TGTGCCATCAGTGACGGGATCCGCTATGGCTACACCTTC. The chain is built from TRBV10-3 and TRBJ1-2, with D hard to call. V was pared by 3 bases and J by 4 bases, with 9 bases between. CDR3 length: 13 residues. In germline, CDR1 is ENHRY, CDR2 SYGVKD.

V gene TRBV7-8 combines with J gene TRBJ2-7; D is perhaps TRBD2 (6 bases). Looked up from germline, CDR1 is SGHVS and CDR2 is FQNEAQ. V gave up 1 base and J gave up 5 bases, with 12 bases separating them. CDR3 size: 14 residues. The CDR3 sequence: CASSLEGGAHEQYF. In DNA form, the CDR3 reads TGTGCCAGCAGCTTAGAAGGAGGGGCCCACGAGCAGTACTTC. Complete variable domain (other parts from reference TRBV7-8 and TRBJ2-7): GAGVSQSPRYKVAKRGQDVALRCDPISGHVSLFWYQQALGQGPEFLTYFQNEAQLDKSGLPSDRFFAERPEGSVSTLKIQRTQQEDSAVYLCASSLEGGAHEQYFGPGTRLTVT.

This chain connects TRBV5-1 to TRBJ2-5; possible D gene TRBD2, 5 bases. The V gene lost 2 bases and the J gene lost 4 bases, with 6 bases spanning the gap. This CDR3 region has 12 residues. Germline V CDR1 and CDR2: SGHRS, YFSETQ. The CDR3 region has the DNA TGCGCCAGCAGCTTTGAGGGAGAGACCCAGTACTTC. As protein: CASSFEGETQYF.

For this clone: This sample also contains other DNA sequences that code for the same CDR3. The chain links TRBV20-1 to TRBJ2-7; D gene unclear. V lost 3 bases, J lost 2 bases, and 5 bases lay in between. This CDR3 comprises 11 residues. Germline values: CDR1 DFQATT, CDR2 SNEGSKA (reference sequence). CDR3 sequence reads: CSASSPYEQYF. In nucleotides, the CDR3 is TGCAGTGCTAGCTCACCCTACGAGCAGTACTTC.

The V call is TRBV7-2, the J call TRBJ1-3; TRBD1 might be the D (5 bases). Trimming took 5 bases from V and 2 from J, leaving 13 bases between them. CDR3 length: 15 residues. Germline-derived CDR1 and CDR2 are SGHTA and FQGNSA. CDR3 sequence: CASSREGTTGNTIYF. For the CDR3, the DNA is TGTGCCAGCAGCCGGGAGGGGACTACTGGAAACACCATATATTTT.

This clone was observed once. This sequence joins TRBV28 and TRBJ2-1; no firm D call. V gave up 6 bases and J gave up 6 bases, with 18 bases separating them. The germline gives CDR1 MDHEN, CDR2 SYDVKM. The CDR3 is made up of 15 amino acids. The CDR3 bases are TGTGCCAGCAGGGGTAGTTGGGCCCCCCTCAATGAGCAGTTCTTC. Translated: CASRGSWAPLNEQFF.

The chain couples TRBV9 to TRBJ2-3; 7 bases fit TRBD2. V lost 0 bases, J lost 3 bases, and 10 bases stayed unmatched. This CDR3 has 17 amino acids. In germline, CDR1 is SGDLS, CDR2 YYNGEE. This CDR3 reads CASSVAVLAVSTDTQYF. The CDR3 DNA sequence: TGTGCCAGCAGCGTAGCTGTGCTAGCGGTTTCGACAGATACGCAGTATTTT.

V gene TRBV4-1 combines with J gene TRBJ2-7; TRBD1 might be the D (5 bases). Germline CDR1 MGHRA, CDR2 YSYEKL. The V end lost 3 bases, the J end lost 4 bases, and 19 bases lay between the germline ends. CDR3 size: 16 residues. The CDR3 DNA follows: TGCGCCAGCAGCCAGCCCGGAAGGACCTCAGGGTACGAGCAGTACTTC. Translation gives CASSQPGRTSGYEQYF.

The V call is TRBV6-1, the J call TRBJ2-2; a weak D match, TRBD2 (5 bases). Trimming removed 0 bases at V and 4 bases at J, with 9 bases between. The CDR3 length is 15 residues. In germline, CDR1 is MNHNS, CDR2 SASEGT. CDR3 nucleotide sequence: TGTGCCAGCAGTGAAGCAGCGGCGGGCACCGGGGAGCTGTTTTTT. This codes for CASSEAAAGTGELFF.

For this clone: This specimen includes other DNA sequences encoding the same CDR3. The chain couples TRBV7-2 to TRBJ2-7, with TRBD2 identical over 7 bases. Germline V CDR1 and CDR2: SGHTA, FQGNSA. J lost 7 bases, V lost 1 base, and 7 bases had no gene match. The CDR3 length is 14 residues. CDR3 loop: CASSLGAGVREQYF. CDR3 DNA sequence: TGTGCCAGCAGCTTAGGGGCGGGAGTCCGGGAGCAGTACTTC.

The rearrangement uses TRBV14 and TRBJ1-1; 7 bases map to TRBD1. CDR3 length: 17 residues. J lost 5 bases, V lost 4 bases, and 16 bases had no gene match. CDR1 is SGHDN, CDR2 FVKESK, per germline. CDR3 bases: TGTGCCAGCAGCCCAGGGACAGCTTACTTTTGGAGGACTGAAGCTTTCTTT. It codes for CASSPGTAYFWRTEAFF. Variable domain in full (rest from reference TRBV14 and TRBJ1-1): EAGVTQFPSHSVIEKGQTVTLRCDPISGHDNLYWYRRVMGKEIKFLLHFVKESKQDESGMPNNRFLAERTGGTYSTLKVQPAELEDSGVYFCASSPGTAYFWRTEAFFGQGTRLTVV.